This T cell receptor (beta chain) is from a study of shared clonotypes between healthy human individuals. Produced via immunoSEQ multiplex PCR; TCRdb's table is partial and in-frame only. Of 2,500,000 or so clones listed, roughly 90% are singletons. This CDR3 contains 12 residues. The germline V and J ends were trimmed by 4 bases and 6 bases, with 7 bases remaining between them. The germline CDR1 and CDR2 sequences are SGHTA and FQGNSA. This TCR was recovered from a young man in good health. Some clones in this sample may be carry-over from other donors' samples. The sample was naive CD4+ T cells from PBMCs. Subset indicated: CD45RA+ positively selected. This chain connects TRBV7-2 to TRBJ1-5; no clear D. This CDR3 reads CASSSEGQPQHF. The CDR3 coding sequence is TGTGCCAGCAGCTCTGAGGGTCAGCCCCAGCATTTT. The complete variable domain, with remaining parts taken from reference TRBV7-2 and TRBJ1-5, reads GAGVSQSPSNKVTEKGKDVELRCDPISGHTALYWYRQSLGQGLEFLIYFQGNSAPDKSGLPSDRFSAERTGGSVSTLTIQRTQQEDSAVYLCASSSEGQPQHFGDGTRLSIL.